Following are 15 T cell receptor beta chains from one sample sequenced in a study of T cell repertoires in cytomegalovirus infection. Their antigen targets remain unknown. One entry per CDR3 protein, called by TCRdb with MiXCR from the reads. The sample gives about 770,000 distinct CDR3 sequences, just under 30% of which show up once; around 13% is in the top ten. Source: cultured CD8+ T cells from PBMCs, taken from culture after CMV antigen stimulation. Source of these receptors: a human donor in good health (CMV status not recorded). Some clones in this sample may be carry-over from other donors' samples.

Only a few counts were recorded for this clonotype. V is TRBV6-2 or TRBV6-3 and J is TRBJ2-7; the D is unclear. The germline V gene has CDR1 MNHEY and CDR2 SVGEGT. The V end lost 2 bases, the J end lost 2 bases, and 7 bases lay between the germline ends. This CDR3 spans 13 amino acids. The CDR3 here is CASSYSQTYEQYV. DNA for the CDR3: TGTGCCAGCAGTTACAGCCAGACCTACGAGCAGTACGTC.

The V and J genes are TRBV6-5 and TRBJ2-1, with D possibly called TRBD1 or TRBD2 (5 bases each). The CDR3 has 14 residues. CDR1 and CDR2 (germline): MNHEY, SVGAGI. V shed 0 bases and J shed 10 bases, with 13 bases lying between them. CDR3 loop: CASSYSGLGTEQFF. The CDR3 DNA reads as TGTGCCAGCAGTTACTCTGGTTTGGGGACCGAGCAGTTCTTC.

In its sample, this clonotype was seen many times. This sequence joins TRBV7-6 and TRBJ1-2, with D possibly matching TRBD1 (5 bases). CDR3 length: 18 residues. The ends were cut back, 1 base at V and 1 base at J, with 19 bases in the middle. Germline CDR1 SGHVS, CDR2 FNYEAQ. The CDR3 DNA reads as TGTGCCAGCAGCTTAGATTATCCCGGAGGGGACCATAACTATGGCTACACCTTC. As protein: CASSLDYPGGDHNYGYTF.

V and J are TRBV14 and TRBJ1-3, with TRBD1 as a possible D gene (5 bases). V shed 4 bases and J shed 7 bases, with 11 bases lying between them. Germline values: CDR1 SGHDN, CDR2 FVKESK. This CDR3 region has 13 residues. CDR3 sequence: CASSPQGVNTIYF. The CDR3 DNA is TGTGCCAGCAGCCCGCAGGGCGTCAACACCATATATTTT. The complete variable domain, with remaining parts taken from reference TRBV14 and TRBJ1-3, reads EAGVTQFPSHSVIEKGQTVTLRCDPISGHDNLYWYRRVMGKEIKFLLHFVKESKQDESGMPNNRFLAERTGGTYSTLKVQPAELEDSGVYFCASSPQGVNTIYFGEGSWLTVV.

The CDR3 DNA reads as TGCGCCAGCAGCAGAAGTTCACAGGCACCGGTACTCGATGAGCAGTTCTTC. Residues: CASSRSSQAPVLDEQFF. The chain employs TRBV5-1 and TRBJ2-1, with a weak D call TRBD1 (5 bases). Germline V gene data show CDR1 as SGHRS and CDR2 as YFSETQ. V lost 4 bases, J lost 8 bases, and 25 bases lay in between. CDR3 length equals 17 residues.

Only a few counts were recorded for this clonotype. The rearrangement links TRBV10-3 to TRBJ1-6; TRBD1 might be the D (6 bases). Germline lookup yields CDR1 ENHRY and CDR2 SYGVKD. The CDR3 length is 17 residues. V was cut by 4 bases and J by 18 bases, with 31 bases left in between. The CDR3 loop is CAISAESLQGGRYPSHF. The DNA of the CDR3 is TGTGCCATCAGTGCCGAATCATTACAGGGAGGGAGGTATCCTTCCCACTTT.

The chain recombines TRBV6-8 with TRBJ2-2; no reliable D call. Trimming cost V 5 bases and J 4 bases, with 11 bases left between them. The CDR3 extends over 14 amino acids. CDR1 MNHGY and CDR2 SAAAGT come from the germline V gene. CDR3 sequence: CASSQSEITGELFF. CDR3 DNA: TGTGCCAGCAGTCAATCAGAAATCACCGGGGAGCTGTTTTTT.

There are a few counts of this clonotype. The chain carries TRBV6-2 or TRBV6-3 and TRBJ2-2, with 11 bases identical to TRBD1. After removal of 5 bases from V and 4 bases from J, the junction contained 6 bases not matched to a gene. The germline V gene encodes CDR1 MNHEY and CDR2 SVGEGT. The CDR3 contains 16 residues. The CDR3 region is CASSGQGAYGTGELFF. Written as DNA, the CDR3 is TGTGCCAGCAGTGGACAGGGGGCGTACGGCACCGGGGAGCTGTTTTTT.

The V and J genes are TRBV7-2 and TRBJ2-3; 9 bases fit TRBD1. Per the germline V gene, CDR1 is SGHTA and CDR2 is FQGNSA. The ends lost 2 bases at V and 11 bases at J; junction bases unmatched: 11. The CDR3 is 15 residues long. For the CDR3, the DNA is TGTGCCAGCAGCTTACGGGGACAGGGCCACCCTTTGCAGTATTTT. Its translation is CASSLRGQGHPLQYF.

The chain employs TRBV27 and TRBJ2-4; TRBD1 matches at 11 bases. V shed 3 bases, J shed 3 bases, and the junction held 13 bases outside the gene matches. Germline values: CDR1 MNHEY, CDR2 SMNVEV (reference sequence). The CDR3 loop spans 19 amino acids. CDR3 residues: CASSLSGTGGIRGKNIQYF. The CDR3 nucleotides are TGTGCCAGCAGTTTGTCGGGGACAGGGGGTATTAGGGGCAAAAACATTCAGTACTTC.

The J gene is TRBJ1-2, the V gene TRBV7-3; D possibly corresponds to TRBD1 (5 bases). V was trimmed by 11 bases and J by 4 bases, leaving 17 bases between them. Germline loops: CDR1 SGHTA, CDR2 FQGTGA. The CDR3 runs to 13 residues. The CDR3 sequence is CAGQGRPPYGYTF. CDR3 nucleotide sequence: TGTGCCGGTCAGGGCCGCCCGCCCTATGGCTACACCTTC.

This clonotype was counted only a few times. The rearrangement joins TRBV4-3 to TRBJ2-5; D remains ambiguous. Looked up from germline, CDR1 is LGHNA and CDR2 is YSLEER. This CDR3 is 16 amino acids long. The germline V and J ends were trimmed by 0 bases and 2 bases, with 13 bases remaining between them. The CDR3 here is CASSQDYSSLQETQYF. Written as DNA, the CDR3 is TGCGCCAGCAGCCAAGATTACAGCTCCTTGCAAGAGACCCAGTACTTC.

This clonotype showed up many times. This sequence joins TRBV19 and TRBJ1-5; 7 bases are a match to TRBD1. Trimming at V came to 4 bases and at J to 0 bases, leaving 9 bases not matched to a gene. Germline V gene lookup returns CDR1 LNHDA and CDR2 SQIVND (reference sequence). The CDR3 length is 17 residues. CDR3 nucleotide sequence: TGTGCCAGTAGTACCCCAAACAGGGGCTATAGCAATCAGCCCCAGCATTTT. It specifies CASSTPNRGYSNQPQHF.

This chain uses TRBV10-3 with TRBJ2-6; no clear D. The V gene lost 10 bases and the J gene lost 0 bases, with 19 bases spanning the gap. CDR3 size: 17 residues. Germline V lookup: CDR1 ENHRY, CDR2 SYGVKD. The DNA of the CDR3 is TGTGCCACTTTCGGGCAGGATCCCTTCTCTGGGGCCAACGTCCTGACTTTC. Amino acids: CATFGQDPFSGANVLTF.

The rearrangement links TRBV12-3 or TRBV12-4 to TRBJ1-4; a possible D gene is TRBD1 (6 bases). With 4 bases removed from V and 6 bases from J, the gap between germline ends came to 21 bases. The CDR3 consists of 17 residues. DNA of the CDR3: TGTGCCAGCAGTTGGACAGCCCCGGGGGCTTATCATGAAAAACTGTTTTTT. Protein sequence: CASSWTAPGAYHEKLFF.